Sequencing of this T cell receptor (beta chain) was carried out in a study of blood T cells in healthy people across ages. Findings and caveats of the study: The study found more naive CD4+ cells and higher diversity in long-lived than aged donors. It was held that diversity estimates obtained from one million T cells represented underestimates.

On this clonotype itself: Its antigen is unknown.

A second PCR of about 7 to 12 cycles used a sample-barcoded 5' primer and a J-beta primer mix. Each cDNA molecule was tagged by a template-switch adaptor with 12 random nucleotides. Every individual sample yielded 3 million or more paired-end reads (each containing CDR3). A single record per CDR3 protein comes from TCRdb applying MiXCR to the 5' RACE reads. Of 850,000 to 1,000,000 distinct CDR3 sequences listed, around 49% are singletons. This CDR3 is 14 amino acids long. Germline V CDR1 and CDR2: DFQATT, SNEGSKA (reference sequence). V shed 5 bases, J shed 2 bases, and the junction held 7 bases outside the gene matches.

The receptor comes from a man aged 30 to 45 in good health. Sequenced input: blood. The rearrangement uses TRBV20-1 and TRBJ2-3, with 7 bases aligning to TRBD1. The CDR3 loop reads CSASDRSHTDTQYF. The CDR3, as DNA: TGCAGTGCTTCGGACAGGTCCCACACAGATACGCAGTATTTT.